Only a few counts were recorded for the clone carrying this T cell receptor beta chain. The V end was cut by 1 base, the J end by 0 bases, with 4 bases between. CDR3 size: 14 residues. Germline CDR1 reads MGHRA; CDR2 reads YSYEKL. This record comes from a study of T cells after yellow fever vaccination. In TCRdb, the 5' RACE reads were re-called with MiXCR into one record per CDR3 protein. Of under 350,000 distinct CDR3 sequences listed, about 4% are singletons. The input for sequencing was PBMCs, taken 5 days after the yellow fever booster vaccination. This clonotype was obtained from a man aged 18 to 30 who received the YFV17D yellow fever vaccine. The chain joins TRBV4-1 to TRBJ1-3; D is ambiguous. The CDR3 protein is CASSQVISGNTIYF. The CDR3 coding sequence is TGCGCCAGCAGCCAAGTGATCTCTGGAAACACCATATATTTT.